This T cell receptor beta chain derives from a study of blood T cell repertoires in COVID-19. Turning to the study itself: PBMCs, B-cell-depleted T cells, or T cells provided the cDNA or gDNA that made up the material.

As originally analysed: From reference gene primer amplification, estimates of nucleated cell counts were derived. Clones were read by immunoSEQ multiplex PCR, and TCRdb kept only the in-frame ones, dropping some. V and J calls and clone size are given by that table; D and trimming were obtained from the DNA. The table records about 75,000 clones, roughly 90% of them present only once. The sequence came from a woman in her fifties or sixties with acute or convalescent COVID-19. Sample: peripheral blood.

CDR3 region: CASSLEGQGAYNEQFF. The CDR3 DNA sequence: TGTGCCAGCAGCTTAGAGGGGCAGGGGGCCTACAATGAGCAGTTCTTC. The chain joins TRBV11-2 to TRBJ2-1; the match to TRBD1 covers 7 bases. The V gene end was trimmed by 0 bases and the J gene end by 2 bases; junction bases not matched to a gene: 4. The CDR3 runs to 16 residues. Germline CDR1 and CDR2: SGHAT and FQNNGV.